This TCR beta chain was sequenced in a study of T cell responses to AZD1222 COVID-19 vaccine. Findings and caveats of the study: Unmutated variant regions are reportedly targeted by nearly half of spike-specific TCRs. Mapped onto spike, vaccine-associated CD4 TCRs spanned it and were dominant at 160-218 and 743-854. Repertoires were collected only later (after the peak T cell response had occurred). Spike-specific TCR depth and breadth grew after two AZD1222 doses.

This CDR3 is 14 amino acids long. CDR1 and CDR2 from the germline V gene are LNHDA and SQIVND (reference sequence). The V gene lost 5 bases and the J gene lost 0 bases, with 8 bases spanning the gap. Comment on this clone: Its matching antigen is unknown.

The assay was immunoSEQ multiplex PCR, and TCRdb's table has in-frame clones only and misses some. Among roughly 70,000 clones listed, about 91% were seen once. This TCR was sampled from an adult who received the AZD1222 COVID-19 vaccine. The V gene is TRBV19, the J gene TRBJ1-3; no definite D call. The sequencing used peripheral blood, collected 28 days after the second AZD1222 dose. In nucleotides, the CDR3 is TGTGCCAGTAGTTCACACAGCTCTGGAAACACCATATATTTT. This translates into CASSSHSSGNTIYF.